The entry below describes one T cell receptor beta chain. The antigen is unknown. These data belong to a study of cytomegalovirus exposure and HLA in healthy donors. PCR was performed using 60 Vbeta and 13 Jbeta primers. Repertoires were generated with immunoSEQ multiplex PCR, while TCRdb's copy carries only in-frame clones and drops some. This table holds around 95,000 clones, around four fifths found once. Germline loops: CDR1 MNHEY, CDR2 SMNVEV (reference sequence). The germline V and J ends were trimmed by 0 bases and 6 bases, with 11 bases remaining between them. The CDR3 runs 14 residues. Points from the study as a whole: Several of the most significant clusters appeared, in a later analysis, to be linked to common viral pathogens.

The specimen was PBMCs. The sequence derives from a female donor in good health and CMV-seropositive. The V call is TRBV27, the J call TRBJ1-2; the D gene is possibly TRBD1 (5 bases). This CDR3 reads CASSLSTDTHGYTF. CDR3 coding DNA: TGTGCCAGCAGTTTATCGACAGACACTCATGGCTACACCTTC.